One and the same sample provided the 30 T cell receptor beta chains below, sequenced in a study of a mutant IDH1 vaccine in newly diagnosed glioma. Libraries were prepared by immunoSEQ multiplex PCR; TCRdb keeps only in-frame clonotypes and omits some of them. The sample carries around 62,000 clones, about nine tenths recorded once. Time point reported: week 11, during vaccination. The vaccine gave 300 ug of a 20-mer mutant IDH1 peptide subcutaneously per dose. The antigens of these receptors remain unknown. Sample: PBMCs, taken from a glioma patient whose treatment included an IDH1 peptide vaccine. These TCRs come from a man in his forties with glioma.

The chain links TRBV5-4 to TRBJ2-7, with D tentatively TRBD2 (7 bases). V shed 4 bases and J shed 6 bases, with 23 bases lying between them. Germline assignment: CDR1 SGHNT and CDR2 YYREEE (reference sequence). The CDR3 contains 16 residues. Here the CDR3 DNA reads TGTGCCAGCAGCCCGCGCCTGGGGGGGGCCGACCCCGAGCAGTACTTC. Translation gives CASSPRLGGADPEQYF.

J is TRBJ2-1 and V is TRBV14; the D gene is possibly TRBD2 (6 bases). CDR1 is SGHDN, CDR2 FVKESK, per germline. Deletions cut 3 bases from V and 0 bases from J, with 15 bases between. The CDR3 is 17 amino acids. Written as DNA, the CDR3 is TGTGCCAGCAGCCAGCGCCGGGACTCCAGCTCCTACAATGAGCAGTTCTTC. This sequence encodes CASSQRRDSSSYNEQFF.

V usage is TRBV21-1 and J usage is TRBJ2-7. TRBV21-1 is a pseudogene locus. CDR3 length equals 15 residues. DNA of the CDR3: TGTGCCAGCAGCAAAATCGGGCTCAACTCCTACGAGCAGTACGTC. This encodes CASSKIGLNSYEQYV.

The chain combines TRBV10-3 with TRBJ2-2; tentatively, D is TRBD1 or TRBD2 (6 bases each). The germline CDR1 and CDR2 sequences are ENHRY and SYGVKD. This CDR3 spans 14 amino acids. V shed 11 bases and J shed 6 bases, with 19 bases lying between them. Here the CDR3 reads CAVKLGGLAGELFF. CDR3 coding DNA: TGTGCCGTTAAGTTGGGGGGCCTCGCCGGGGAGCTGTTTTTT.

This chain uses TRBV11-2 with TRBJ2-3; 8 bases agree with TRBD2. Germline V gene lookup returns CDR1 SGHAT and CDR2 FQNNGV. The length of the CDR3 is 17 residues. J lost 0 bases, V lost 1 base, and 6 bases had no gene match. The CDR3 DNA follows: TGTGCCAGCAGCTTAGCGAGACTAGCGCTTAGCACAGATACGCAGTATTTT. Translation: CASSLARLALSTDTQYF.

This clone was seen a handful of times. This chain links TRBV25-1 with TRBJ2-4; D unclear. Trimming removed 6 bases from V and 0 bases from J, with 12 bases in between. The CDR3 loop spans 15 amino acids. Looked up from germline, CDR1 is MGHDK and CDR2 is SYGVNS. The CDR3 region is CASRPSGGAKNIQYF. DNA of the CDR3: TGTGCCAGCAGACCCTCCGGTGGAGCCAAAAACATTCAGTACTTC.

The rearrangement uses TRBV28 and TRBJ1-2, with TRBD1 matching over 11 bases. Trimming at V came to 6 bases and at J to 4 bases, leaving 10 bases not matched to a gene. The germline V gene has CDR1 MDHEN and CDR2 SYDVKM. There are 16 residues in the CDR3. This CDR3 reads CASRPSGQGGGYGYTF. The CDR3 DNA sequence: TGTGCCAGCAGACCTTCGGGACAGGGGGGAGGCTATGGCTACACCTTC.

The chain uses TRBV21-1 and TRBJ1-4; whether TRBD1, the table's D call, matches the DNA was not checked. TRBV21-1 is a pseudogene segment. CDR3 size: 18 residues. The CDR3 reads CASSKGDIAPETNEKLFF. In nucleotides, the CDR3 is TGTGCCAGCAGCAAGGGGGACATCGCCCCGGAAACTAATGAAAAACTGTTTTTT.

The V call is TRBV28, the J call TRBJ1-1; D not resolved. V lost 5 bases and J 10 bases, leaving 23 bases between the germline ends. This CDR3 is built from 15 residues. Looked up from germline, CDR1 is MDHEN and CDR2 is SYDVKM. Here the CDR3 DNA reads TGTGCCAGCAGTCCAACCCCGGACCGCGCAGCGAGAGCTTTCTTT. Its translation: CASSPTPDRAARAFF.

This clone occurred a few times. This rearrangement joins TRBV4-2 to TRBJ1-5; D call uncertain. Germline values: CDR1 LGHNA, CDR2 YNFKEQ. The CDR3 extends over 13 amino acids. Trimming left V 0 bases short and J 7 bases short, with 7 bases between. In nucleotides, the CDR3 is TGTGCCAGCAGCCAAGATTTTTGGCAGCCCCAGCATTTT. Its translation is CASSQDFWQPQHF.

There are a few counts of this clone. V usage is TRBV28 and J usage is TRBJ1-4, with D possibly matching TRBD1 (6 bases). The V gene's germline CDR1 is MDHEN and CDR2 SYDVKM. The CDR3 has 15 residues. V shed 6 bases and J shed 2 bases, with 13 bases lying between them. CDR3 nucleotide sequence: TGTGCCAGCAGCGAGAGGACAGTCACTAATGAAAAACTGTTTTTT. Its protein is CASSERTVTNEKLFF.

The J gene is TRBJ2-5, the V gene TRBV7-9; 7 bases match TRBD1. The J call may be wrong; the DNA end is better matched by TRBJ2-7. The CDR3 covers 13 residues. Germline lookup yields CDR1 SEHNR and CDR2 FQNEAQ (reference sequence). The CDR3 sequence is CASSFRDSYEQYF. In nucleotides, the CDR3 is TGTGCCAGCAGCTTCCGGGACAGCTACGAGCAGTACTTC.

The J gene is TRBJ2-2, the V gene TRBV18, with D possibly being TRBD1 or TRBD2 (5 bases each). The germline gives CDR1 KGHSH, CDR2 LQKENI. V was clipped by 3 bases and J by 9 bases, with 14 bases between them. The CDR3 sequence is 14 residues long. CDR3 in DNA: TGTGCCAGCTCACCCCCGGGACGGTCGCGGGAGCTGTTTTTT. Encoded protein: CASSPPGRSRELFF.

The V gene is TRBV4-3, the J gene TRBJ1-3; D not certain. Trimming left V 4 bases short and J 2 bases short, with 15 bases between. Germline CDR1 reads LGHNA; CDR2 reads YSLEER. The CDR3 loop spans 16 amino acids. CDR3 bases: TGCGCCAGCAGCCTCCAATGGAGGGTAACTGGAAACACCATATATTTT. Residues: CASSLQWRVTGNTIYF.

This sequence joins TRBV10-1 and TRBJ2-5; TRBD1 agrees at 8 bases. Germline-derived CDR1 and CDR2 are WNHNN and SYGVQD (reference sequence). The V gene end was trimmed by 5 bases and the J gene end by 5 bases; junction bases not matched to a gene: 7. This CDR3 has 14 amino acids. This CDR3 is CASSRTGSWETQYF. Written as DNA, the CDR3 is TGCGCCAGCAGTAGGACAGGGTCGTGGGAGACCCAGTACTTC.

The CDR3 DNA is TGTGCCAGCAGCGTAAGCTCCTACGAGCAGTACTTC. Protein product: CASSVSSYEQYF. The rearrangement uses TRBV14 and TRBJ2-7, with D unclear. This CDR3 has 12 residues. Germline lookup yields CDR1 SGHDN and CDR2 FVKESK. V was shortened by 5 bases and J by 0 bases, with 5 bases between the two germline ends. The entire variable domain, with the rest obtained from reference TRBV14 and TRBJ2-7, is as follows: EAGVTQFPSHSVIEKGQTVTLRCDPISGHDNLYWYRRVMGKEIKFLLHFVKESKQDESGMPNNRFLAERTGGTYSTLKVQPAELEDSGVYFCASSVSSYEQYFGPGTRLTVT.

This clone was recorded a few times. The chain joins TRBV30 to TRBJ1-5; D remains unclear. The CDR3 is made up of 14 amino acids. V lost 1 base to trimming and J lost 3 bases, with 10 bases between them. CDR1 and CDR2 from the germline V gene are GTSNPN and SVGIG (reference sequence). CDR3 region: CAWSETADNQPQHF. CDR3 coding DNA: TGTGCCTGGAGTGAGACGGCCGACAATCAGCCCCAGCATTTT.

The rearrangement uses TRBV6-1 and TRBJ2-7, with TRBD1 as a possible D gene (6 bases). The germline V and J ends were trimmed by 3 bases and 4 bases, with 16 bases remaining between them. The CDR3 runs to 15 residues. Germline assignment: CDR1 MNHNS and CDR2 SASEGT. The CDR3 spells CASSEDWARGYEQYV. DNA of the CDR3: TGTGCCAGCAGTGAGGATTGGGCCAGGGGATACGAGCAGTACGTC.

J is TRBJ1-3 and V is TRBV7-3; D is possibly TRBD1 (5 bases). CDR3 length: 15 residues. CDR1 and CDR2 (germline): SGHTA, FQGTGA. V was cut by 0 bases and J by 4 bases, with 10 bases left in between. For the CDR3, the DNA is TGTGCCAGCAGCTTAACCGGCAGGGAGGGAAACACCATATATTTT. Its translation is CASSLTGREGNTIYF.

The chain is built from TRBV7-2 and TRBJ1-4; D perhaps matches TRBD1 (6 bases). The CDR3 is 14 amino acids. Deletions cut 2 bases from V and 7 bases from J, with 11 bases between. Germline loops: CDR1 SGHTA, CDR2 FQGNSA. Here the CDR3 DNA reads TGTGCCAGCAGCTTAACAGGGACCCCTGAAAAACTGTTTTTT. It codes for CASSLTGTPEKLFF.

CDR3 bases: TGTGCCAGTCGAGGGTCCTTCGATCAAGAGACCCAGTACTTC. As protein: CASRGSFDQETQYF. The chain recombines TRBV6-5 with TRBJ2-5; perhaps TRBD2 as D (5 bases). Deletions cut 9 bases from V and 2 bases from J, with 16 bases between. Per the germline V gene, CDR1 is MNHEY and CDR2 is SVGAGI. This CDR3 has 14 residues.

The V gene is TRBV12-2, the J gene TRBJ2-1; the table's D gene call, TRBD2, was not cross checked with the DNA. TRBV12-2 corresponds to a pseudogene. There are 18 residues in the CDR3. CDR3 nucleotide sequence: TGTGCAAGTCGCTTAGATCATGGGGTGACTAGCGGGGGCTATGAGCAGTTCTTC. Protein sequence: CASRLDHGVTSGGYEQFF.

Only a few counts were recorded for this clone. The chain links TRBV6-1 to TRBJ2-1; possible D gene TRBD2, 6 bases. Trimming stripped 1 base from V and 0 bases from J, with 7 bases between. Germline lookup yields CDR1 MNHNS and CDR2 SASEGT. The CDR3 contains 15 residues. The CDR3 loop reads CASSEEAGSYNEQFF. The CDR3 DNA reads TGTGCCAGCAGTGAAGAAGCGGGCTCCTACAATGAGCAGTTCTTC.

V is TRBV7-9 and J is TRBJ1-4, with 9 bases matching TRBD1. CDR3 length: 15 amino acids. V lost 5 bases and J lost 6; bases outside the gene matches: 7. The germline V gene has CDR1 SEHNR and CDR2 FQNEAQ (reference sequence). The DNA for the CDR3 is TGTGCCAGCAGCCACCGACAGGGGGTAGATGAAAAACTGTTTTTT. Its translation: CASSHRQGVDEKLFF. The whole variable domain, remainder taken from reference TRBV7-9 and TRBJ1-4, is DTGVSQNPRHKITKRGQNVTFRCDPISEHNRLYWYRQTLGQGPEFLTYFQNEAQLEKSRLLSDRFSAERPKGSFSTLEIQRTEQGDSAMYLCASSHRQGVDEKLFFGSGTQLSVL.

This chain links TRBV9 with TRBJ2-7; 9 nucleotides agree with TRBD2. Germline-derived CDR1 and CDR2 are SGDLS and YYNGEE. After removal of 4 bases from V and 4 bases from J, the junction contained 9 bases not matched to a gene. This CDR3 region has 15 residues. CDR3 DNA sequence: TGTGCCAGCAGCCCCCATTTAGCGGGAGTGTACGAGCAGTACTTC. It translates to CASSPHLAGVYEQYF. The entire variable domain, with the rest obtained from reference TRBV9 and TRBJ2-7, is as follows: DSGVTQTPKHLITATGQRVTLRCSPRSGDLSVYWYQQSLDQGLQFLIQYYNGEERAKGNILERFSAQQFPDLHSELNLSSLELGDSALYFCASSPHLAGVYEQYFGPGTRLTVT.

The chain links TRBV5-4 to TRBJ2-1; 11 bases match TRBD2. Trimming took 2 bases from V and 6 from J; bases not matched to a gene: 7. The CDR3 extends over 16 amino acids. In germline, CDR1 is SGHNT, CDR2 YYREEE (reference sequence). CDR3 residues: CASSLDLAGGSNEQFF. Written as DNA, the CDR3 is TGTGCCAGCAGCTTAGACCTAGCGGGAGGTTCCAATGAGCAGTTCTTC.

This sequence joins TRBV28 and TRBJ1-4; a possible D gene is TRBD1 (5 bases). The V end was cut by 6 bases, the J end by 11 bases, with 10 bases between. Germline V gene data show CDR1 as MDHEN and CDR2 as SYDVKM. The CDR3 has 11 amino acids. The CDR3 region has the DNA TGTGCCAGCAGAAGGGGCGCGAAACTGTTTTTT. As protein: CASRRGAKLFF.

In its sample, this clone was seen a few times. The chain uses TRBV29-1 and TRBJ1-1; 9 positions match TRBD1. V was pared by 7 bases and J by 4 bases, with 10 bases of the junction left unmatched. CDR1 SQVTM and CDR2 ANQGSEA come from the germline V gene. The CDR3 spans 14 residues. The CDR3 sequence: CSASPTGGITEAFF. The DNA of the CDR3 is TGCAGCGCCTCCCCGACAGGGGGGATCACTGAAGCTTTCTTT.

This clone was observed a single time. The rearrangement links TRBV13 to TRBJ2-2, with 10 bases matching TRBD2. Germline lookup yields CDR1 PRHDT and CDR2 FYEKMQ (reference sequence). V shed 5 bases and J 6 bases; nucleotides not matched to a gene: 15. The CDR3 loop spans 18 amino acids. Here the CDR3 reads CASSRWTRRTSGAGELFF. DNA of the CDR3: TGTGCCAGCAGCCGCTGGACTAGAAGGACTAGCGGAGCCGGGGAGCTGTTTTTT.

This chain uses TRBV23-1 with TRBJ1-5, with a tentative D call TRBD1 (5 bases). TRBV23-1 is noted as an ORF with a role that remains uncertain. V was pared by 0 bases and J by 3 bases, with 15 bases between. This CDR3 is built from 17 residues. CDR3 DNA: TGCGCCAGCAGTCAATCCCGGAGCAGGGCCTTCAATCAGCCCCAGCATTTT. It specifies CASSQSRSRAFNQPQHF.